A single sample is the source of the 24 T cell receptor beta chains below, sequenced in a study of T cells after yellow fever vaccination. MiXCR, applied by TCRdb to the 5' RACE reads, yields one record per CDR3 protein. The repertoire holds roughly 65,000 distinct CDR3 sequences, with about 6% as singletons. Sequences were derived from CD4+ T cells sorted from PBMCs, sampled approximately 16 days after the first yellow fever vaccination. All receptors come from a man aged 18 to 30 who received the YFV17D yellow fever vaccine.

In its sample, this clonotype was seen many times. V and J are TRBV20-1 and TRBJ2-3; the match to TRBD2 covers 8 bases. Per germline, CDR1 DFQATT and CDR2 SNEGSKA (reference sequence). The V segment lost 6 bases and the J segment 1 base; nucleotides outside the gene matches: 9. The CDR3 spans 15 residues. The CDR3 sequence is CSAPIGGGRTDTQYF. Written as DNA, the CDR3 is TGCAGTGCCCCCATTGGCGGGGGGCGCACAGATACGCAGTATTTT.

This clonotype was seen at least ten times. V gene TRBV5-1 combines with J gene TRBJ2-3; 9 bases are a match to TRBD1. V was pared by 2 bases and J by 5 bases, with 6 bases of the junction left unmatched. Germline V gene data show CDR1 as SGHRS and CDR2 as YFSETQ. This CDR3 has 15 residues. The CDR3 DNA is TGCGCCAGCAGCTTAGGGACAGGGCTGGAAGATACGCAGTATTTT. Translated: CASSLGTGLEDTQYF.

In this sample, this clonotype turned up many times. The chain's CDR3 is CASSRDFAYEQYV. The CDR3, as DNA: TGTGCCAGCAGCCGGGACTTCGCCTACGAGCAGTACGTC. V and J are TRBV5-6 and TRBJ2-7; perhaps TRBD2 as D (6 bases). There are 13 residues in the CDR3. Trimming left V 4 bases short and J 2 bases short, with 10 bases between. Per germline, CDR1 SGHDT and CDR2 YYEEEE.

This clonotype was observed at least ten times. The V gene is TRBV12-3 or TRBV12-4, the J gene TRBJ1-5; 8 nucleotides align to TRBD1. The V and J ends lost 7 bases and 1 base, in that order; junction bases with no gene match: 6. The CDR3 contains 15 residues. The CDR3 protein is CASKGQALSNQPQHF. In DNA, the CDR3 is TGTGCCAGCAAGGGACAGGCCCTGAGCAATCAGCCCCAGCATTTT.

To note about this clonotype: A much larger clone lies a single base off, so this may be a read error. This chain connects TRBV5-1 to TRBJ2-3, with D possibly called TRBD1 or TRBD2 (6 bases each). The germline CDR1 and CDR2 sequences are SGHRS and YFSETQ. The CDR3 has 14 amino acids. V was clipped by 4 bases and J by 5 bases, with 14 bases between them. CDR3 nucleotide sequence: TGCGCCAGCAGCCGAGGAGGGGGTTTAGATACGCAGTATTTT. This sequence encodes CASSRGGGLDTQYF. Supplemented by reference TRBV5-1 and TRBJ2-3, the full variable domain reads KAGVTQTPRYLIKTRGQQVTLSCSPISGHRSVSWYQQTPGQGLQFLFEYFSETQRNKGNFPGRFSGRQFSNSRSEMNVSTLELGDSALYLCASSRGGGLDTQYFGPGTRLTVL.

The sample holds many counts of this clonotype. The chain couples TRBV11-2 to TRBJ2-7, with 12 bases lining up with TRBD2. This CDR3 contains 15 residues. V dropped 0 bases and J dropped 7; count of bases not matched to a gene: 4. Per the germline V gene, CDR1 is SGHAT and CDR2 is FQNNGV. The DNA of the CDR3 is TGTGCCAGCAGCTTAGAAGCTAGCGGGGGGGCTGAGCAGTACTTC. Translating it yields CASSLEASGGAEQYF.

This clonotype was picked up many times. The chain carries TRBV5-1 and TRBJ2-3; TRBD1 might be the D (6 bases). Germline V CDR1 and CDR2: SGHRS, YFSETQ. V was shortened by 4 bases and J by 6 bases, with 15 bases between the two germline ends. This CDR3 has 14 amino acids. Here the CDR3 reads CASSKRQDADTQYF. The CDR3 nucleotides are TGCGCCAGCAGCAAAAGACAGGATGCCGATACGCAGTATTTT.

A word on this clonotype: This may stem from a read error, because a much larger clone lies one nucleotide away. The chain has TRBV7-2 and TRBJ1-4; D gene unclear. CDR3 size: 16 residues. The V gene's germline CDR1 is SGHTA and CDR2 FQGNSA. The CDR3 nucleotides are TGTGCCAGCAGCTTGTTCAGACACGCAACTAAAGAAAAACTGTTTTTT. Protein product: CASSLFRHATKEKLFF. The full variable domain, rest sourced from reference TRBV7-2 and TRBJ1-4, is GAGVSQSPSNKVTEKGKDVELRCDPISGHTALYWYRQSLGQGLEFLIYFQGNSAPDKSGLPSDRFSAERTGGSVSTLTIQRTQQEDSAVYLCASSLFRHATKEKLFFGSGTQLSVL.

The table lists this clonotype with a count of one. With a much larger clone just one base away, this may be a read error. The chain combines TRBV6-1 with TRBJ2-5; perhaps D is TRBD1 or TRBD2 (5 bases each). Trimming pared 6 bases from V and 0 bases from J, leaving 11 bases between. The CDR3 is made up of 14 amino acids. Per the germline V gene, CDR1 is MNHNS and CDR2 is SASEGT. This chain's CDR3 is CASRLPGHQETQYF. The CDR3 nucleotides are TGTGCCAGCAGACTACCGGGACACCAAGAGACCCAGTACTTC.

This clonotype was picked up many times. The J gene is TRBJ1-1, the V gene TRBV12-3 or TRBV12-4, with D possibly being TRBD1 (5 bases). The CDR3 loop spans 13 amino acids. The germline V and J ends were trimmed by 0 bases and 6 bases, with 8 bases remaining between them. In DNA, the CDR3 is TGTGCCAGCAGTTTAGCGTGGGGGGCTGAAGCTTTCTTT. Translating it yields CASSLAWGAEAFF.

This clonotype showed up many times. The chain couples TRBV5-1 to TRBJ1-2; 8 nucleotides match TRBD1. In germline, CDR1 is SGHRS, CDR2 YFSETQ. The CDR3 is made up of 17 amino acids. The V gene end was trimmed by 0 bases and the J gene end by 0 bases; junction bases not matched to a gene: 7. The CDR3 DNA follows: TGCGCCAGCAGCTTGGCCACGGGACAGGCATCTAACTATGGCTACACCTTC. Translation gives CASSLATGQASNYGYTF.

This clonotype was observed at least ten times. V is TRBV18 and J is TRBJ1-5, with 7 nucleotides matching TRBD1. This CDR3 region has 17 residues. The germline V gene encodes CDR1 KGHSH and CDR2 LQKENI. The J segment lost 6 bases and the V segment lost 4 bases, leaving 15 bases of the junction unmatched. The CDR3 nucleotides are TGTGCCAGCTCACGAATACAACCTACAGGGGAGGGTCAGCCCCAGCATTTT. Its protein product is CASSRIQPTGEGQPQHF.

This clonotype came up many times. The genes are TRBV7-2 and TRBJ1-4; D gene ambiguous. This CDR3 contains 13 residues. The germline V gene has CDR1 SGHTA and CDR2 FQGNSA. With 2 bases removed from V and 7 bases from J, the gap between germline ends came to 8 bases. CDR3 sequence reads: CASSLFVGEKLFF. The CDR3 DNA sequence: TGTGCCAGCAGCTTATTCGTGGGTGAAAAACTGTTTTTT.

The V call is TRBV2, the J call TRBJ2-2; D possibly corresponds to TRBD2 (6 bases). V was trimmed by 8 bases and J by 3 bases, leaving 10 bases between them. There are 13 residues in the CDR3. Germline CDR1 and CDR2: SNHLY and FYNNEI. This CDR3 reads CASWDWDTGELFF. CDR3 coding DNA: TGTGCCAGCTGGGACTGGGACACCGGGGAGCTGTTTTTT.

This clonotype was observed at least ten times. The V gene is TRBV20-1, the J gene TRBJ2-2; 8 bases fit TRBD2. V trimming: 6 bases; J trimming: 4 bases; junction bases outside the gene matches: 13. There are 16 residues in the CDR3. Germline V gene sequence: CDR1 DFQATT, CDR2 SNEGSKA (reference sequence). In DNA form, the CDR3 reads TGCAGTGCCCGGGGGGCTAGCGGGTCGGGCACCGGGGAGCTGTTTTTT. This translates into CSARGASGSGTGELFF.

This clonotype was counted many times. The V and J genes are TRBV18 and TRBJ1-4, with D possibly TRBD1 on 6 matching bases. The CDR3 is made up of 13 amino acids. The germline V gene has CDR1 KGHSH and CDR2 LQKENI. With 3 bases removed from V and 10 bases from J, the gap between germline ends came to 12 bases. The CDR3 loop is CASSPSDSRKLFF. The CDR3 DNA reads as TGTGCCAGCTCACCGTCGGACAGTAGAAAACTGTTTTTT.

This clonotype was recorded many times. The chain is built from TRBV11-2 and TRBJ1-2, with D unresolved. V shed 1 base and J shed 5 bases, with 5 bases lying between them. The CDR3 totals 12 residues. CDR1 and CDR2 from the germline V gene are SGHAT and FQNNGV. In nucleotides, the CDR3 is TGTGCCAGCAGCTTAGTTAGTTATGGCTACACCTTC. It yields the protein CASSLVSYGYTF. Full variable domain (remainder filled in from reference TRBV11-2 and TRBJ1-2): EAGVAQSPRYKIIEKRQSVAFWCNPISGHATLYWYQQILGQGPKLLIQFQNNGVVDDSQLPKDRFSAERLKGVDSTLKIQPAKLEDSAVYLCASSLVSYGYTFGSGTRLTVV.

The sample holds many counts of this clonotype. The gene calls are TRBV7-3 and TRBJ1-6; TRBD1 matches at 7 bases. Looked up from germline, CDR1 is SGHTA and CDR2 is FQGTGA. The CDR3 has 15 amino acids. The trim removed 4 bases at V and 7 bases at J, leaving 7 bases unmatched. CDR3: CASSSSGTANSPLHF. CDR3 sequence (DNA): TGTGCCAGCAGCTCGTCCGGGACAGCAAATTCACCCCTCCACTTT.

This clonotype was counted ten times or more. The chain joins TRBV5-4 to TRBJ2-1; no definite D call. Trimming removed 4 bases from V and 8 bases from J, with 10 bases in between. The CDR3 runs to 12 residues. Germline V lookup: CDR1 SGHNT, CDR2 YYREEE (reference sequence). The CDR3 region is CASSAQSYEQFF. The CDR3 coding sequence is TGTGCCAGCAGCGCCCAGTCCTATGAGCAGTTCTTC.

This clonotype was seen at least ten times. The chain links TRBV5-6 to TRBJ2-3; no clear D. The CDR3 is made up of 13 amino acids. V was shortened by 4 bases and J by 2 bases, with 8 bases between the two germline ends. CDR1 and CDR2 (germline): SGHDT, YYEEEE. The CDR3: CASSMQLTDTQYF. For the CDR3, the DNA is TGTGCCAGCAGCATGCAGCTCACAGATACGCAGTATTTT.

This clonotype was seen repeatedly, ten times or more. The CDR3 loop reads CASSRGGKYNEQFF. DNA for the CDR3: TGTGCCAGCAGCCGGGGGGGCAAATACAATGAGCAGTTCTTC. This chain connects TRBV9 to TRBJ2-1; 8 bases agree with TRBD2. V lost 4 bases, J lost 4 bases, and 4 bases stayed unmatched. The CDR3 has 14 residues. CDR1 and CDR2 from the germline V gene are SGDLS and YYNGEE.

This clonotype has more than one count but fewer than ten. One junction end does not reproduce the germline sequence, and a read error may be involved. This chain joins TRBV5-8 and TRBJ2-7; D tentatively fits TRBD1 or TRBD2 (6 bases each). Germline CDR1 SGHTS, CDR2 YDEGEE. The CDR3 sequence is 13 residues long. The CDR3 here is CASRLGGAYEQYF. CDR3 bases: TGTGCCAGCAGATTGGGGGGCGCGTACGAGCAGTACTTC.

This clonotype was recorded many times. The rearrangement links TRBV24-1 to TRBJ1-1, with D maybe TRBD1 (6 bases). V shed 3 bases and J shed 1 base, with 8 bases lying between them. The CDR3 is 14 residues long. Per germline, CDR1 KGHDR and CDR2 SFDVKD. CDR3 sequence: CATSDGGPNTEAFF. CDR3 DNA sequence: TGTGCCACCAGTGATGGGGGGCCGAACACTGAAGCTTTCTTT.

This clonotype was seen ten or more times. J is TRBJ1-6 and V is TRBV20-1; maybe TRBD1 (5 bases). The germline V and J ends were trimmed by 1 base and 5 bases, with 9 bases remaining between them. The CDR3 runs 14 residues. Germline V CDR1 and CDR2: DFQATT, SNEGSKA (reference sequence). This CDR3 is CSARAGYNNSPLHF. The CDR3 DNA sequence: TGCAGTGCTAGAGCAGGGTACAATAATTCACCCCTCCACTTT.